Below, 32 T cell receptor beta chains from the same sample are listed, as sequenced in a study of T cells expressing NK-cell markers (dated by TCRdb to 2019 to 2021). Libraries were constructed by 5' RACE. Instrument on record: Illumina HiSeq 2000. TCRdb reprocessed the reads and provides one entry for every CDR3 protein sequence; no DNA is given. The sample table on file contains 350,000 to 500,000 distinct CDR3 sequences. Roughly 7.2% of the sample is held by the ten biggest clonotypes. The material sequenced was blood T cells: a sorted CD56 or NKG2C T cell subset, CD4+ or CD8+ T cells, or bulk PBMC T cells (not recorded which). These receptors all come from a woman between 18 and 75 years old in good health.

The rearrangement links TRBV11-2 to TRBJ2-4; TCRdb returns TRBD2, unconfirmable since there is no DNA. Looked up from germline, CDR1 is SGHAT and CDR2 is FQNNGV. The CDR3 extends over 18 amino acids. The CDR3 spells CASSFSLTSGGYKNIQYF.

The chain couples TRBV5-1 to TRBJ1-2; TCRdb selects TRBD1, and the lack of DNA leaves this call unchecked. The CDR3 spans 16 residues. Germline CDR1 and CDR2: SGHRS and YFSETQ. The CDR3: CASSQGTGGIDYGYTF.

V is TRBV2 and J is TRBJ2-4; TCRdb names TRBD2, which stays unverified in the absence of DNA. Looked up from germline, CDR1 is SNHLY and CDR2 is FYNNEI. The CDR3 has 13 residues. CDR3 amino acids: CATGLLAKNIQYF.

The chain recombines TRBV20-1 with TRBJ2-4; TCRdb lists TRBD1, though no DNA is available to test this call. The CDR3 length is 14 residues. Looked up from germline, CDR1 is DFQATT and CDR2 is SNEGSKA (reference sequence). CDR3: CSGHGMLAKNIQYF.

The J gene is TRBJ1-1, the V gene TRBV4-3. CDR1 is LGHNA and CDR2 is YSLEER in the germline V gene. CDR3 size: 15 residues. The CDR3: CASTPSSLGNTEAFF.

The rearrangement joins TRBV3-1 to TRBJ1-2; checking the TCRdb D call of TRBD1 is not possible without DNA. The CDR3 length is 14 residues. CDR1 is LGHDT, CDR2 YNNKEL, per germline (reference sequence). This chain's CDR3 is CASSQVKGAGGYTF.

This CDR3 is CASSYSSGMVTGELFF. V is TRBV19 and J is TRBJ2-2; the TCRdb D gene call, TRBD2, has no DNA to confirm it. The CDR3 runs to 16 residues. In germline, CDR1 is LNHDA, CDR2 SQIVND (reference sequence).

This sequence joins TRBV7-9 and TRBJ1-5. The CDR3 runs 16 residues. Germline V gives CDR1 SEHNR, CDR2 FQNEAQ (reference sequence). Here the CDR3 reads CASSFELGDFNQPQHF. Full variable domain (remainder filled in from reference TRBV7-9 and TRBJ1-5): DTGVSQNPRHKITKRGQNVTFRCDPISEHNRLYWYRQTLGQGPEFLTYFQNEAQLEKSRLLSDRFSAERPKGSFSTLEIQRTEQGDSAMYLCASSFELGDFNQPQHFGDGTRLSIL.

The gene calls are TRBV14 and TRBJ1-3. Germline assignment: CDR1 SGHDN and CDR2 FVKESK. The CDR3 is 16 amino acids. The CDR3 sequence is CASSPQVGVRGNTIYF.

This rearrangement joins TRBV10-3 to TRBJ2-1; the D call of TRBD2 rests on TCRdb alone, since no DNA is present to check it. The CDR3 is made up of 13 amino acids. Germline CDR1 and CDR2: ENHRY and SYGVKD. CDR3 sequence reads: CAMAGGSYNEQFF.

V gene TRBV20-1 combines with J gene TRBJ2-1; lacking DNA, the TRBD1 call made by TCRdb goes unchecked. Germline V CDR1 and CDR2: DFQATT, SNEGSKA (reference sequence). The CDR3 contains 13 residues. CDR3: CSARDHGIDEQFF.

CDR3 loop: CASCLSLRNTEAFF. J is TRBJ1-1 and V is TRBV6-2 or TRBV6-3. Per germline, CDR1 MNHEY and CDR2 SVGEGT. The CDR3 sequence is 14 residues long.

The chain employs TRBV7-2 and TRBJ2-4; TCRdb's D gene call, TRBD2, goes unchecked for lack of DNA. Germline CDR1 is SGHTA and CDR2 is FQGNSA. This CDR3 is 17 amino acids long. The CDR3 here is CASSPRTSGRTKNIQYF.

The V call is TRBV7-2, the J call TRBJ2-1. The CDR3 runs 12 residues. CDR1 is SGHTA, CDR2 FQGNSA, per germline. The CDR3 region is CASRFNSNEQFF.

This chain uses TRBV19 with TRBJ2-3; checking the TCRdb D call of TRBD1 is not possible without DNA. This CDR3 is built from 14 residues. Germline-derived CDR1 and CDR2 are LNHDA and SQIVND (reference sequence). CDR3 amino acids: CASSMGGSADTQYF.

The genes are TRBV3-1 and TRBJ2-2; the D call from TCRdb, TRBD1, cannot be confirmed without DNA. The V gene's germline CDR1 is LGHDT and CDR2 YNNKEL (reference sequence). This CDR3 has 15 residues. CDR3 region: CASSPRDRNTGELFF.

The chain couples TRBV10-2 to TRBJ1-6; TCRdb proposes TRBD1, but this gene call is untestable without DNA. This CDR3 region has 16 residues. Looked up from germline, CDR1 is WSHSY and CDR2 is SAAADI. CDR3 residues: CASSPGQASYNSPLHF.

The rearrangement joins TRBV12-3 or TRBV12-4 to TRBJ2-2; no DNA is available, so the TRBD2 call from TCRdb remains unchecked. This CDR3 has 17 amino acids. CDR3 in amino acids: CASSFPGTSGLTGELFF.

This chain links TRBV30 with TRBJ1-2. The CDR3 runs 13 residues. The germline CDR1 and CDR2 sequences are GTSNPN and SVGIG (reference sequence). CDR3 amino acids: CAWRSDKAYGYTF. The full variable domain, with the rest looked up from reference TRBV30 and TRBJ1-2, is SQTIHQWPATLVQPVGSPLSLECTVEGTSNPNLYWYRQAAGRGLQLLFYSVGIGQISSEVPQNLSASRPQDRQFILSSKKLLLSDSGFYLCAWRSDKAYGYTFGSGTRLTVV.

The rearrangement joins TRBV2 to TRBJ2-1; the D call of TRBD2 rests on TCRdb alone, since no DNA is present to check it. This CDR3 has 15 amino acids. CDR1 is SNHLY and CDR2 is FYNNEI in the germline V gene. CDR3: CASTRDSGRYNEQFF.

The chain links TRBV7-3 to TRBJ2-6; the TRBD1 assignment by TCRdb is unverifiable without DNA. This CDR3 has 13 amino acids. CDR1 and CDR2 from the germline V gene are SGHTA and FQGTGA. The CDR3 protein is CASSRTGDNVLTF.

This chain uses TRBV20-1 with TRBJ2-3; TCRdb's D call of TRBD2 is untestable without DNA. Germline CDR1 is DFQATT and CDR2 is SNEGSKA (reference sequence). The CDR3 contains 16 residues. CDR3 in amino acids: CSARKDGLAGGYTQYF.

The rearrangement links TRBV15 to TRBJ2-3. The CDR3 totals 12 residues. Per germline, CDR1 LNHNV and CDR2 YYDKDF (reference sequence). The CDR3: CATSRGWDTQYF.

V and J are TRBV20-1 and TRBJ1-1; TCRdb gives TRBD1 as the D gene, but with no DNA this cannot be confirmed. The CDR3 has 15 amino acids. Germline V gene sequence: CDR1 DFQATT, CDR2 SNEGSKA (reference sequence). CDR3 sequence: CSATGTGGFNTEAFF.

V is TRBV14 and J is TRBJ2-4; TCRdb outputs TRBD1, but without DNA this stays unchecked. Germline-derived CDR1 and CDR2 are SGHDN and FVKESK. There are 13 residues in the CDR3. CDR3: CASSRTGVNIQYF.

The rearrangement links TRBV7-9 to TRBJ2-7; TCRdb's assignment of TRBD2 cannot be checked, as there is no DNA. The CDR3 runs 14 residues. Germline V gene data show CDR1 as SEHNR and CDR2 as FQNEAQ (reference sequence). The CDR3 sequence is CASSLVAGEGEQYF.

The rearrangement joins TRBV6-2 or TRBV6-3 to TRBJ2-7; TCRdb selects TRBD2, and the lack of DNA leaves this call unchecked. Germline lookup yields CDR1 MNHEY and CDR2 SVGEGT. The CDR3 contains 14 residues. CDR3 sequence reads: CASSYYQGLAEQYF.

The rearrangement joins TRBV14 to TRBJ2-6; TCRdb calls TRBD1, which cannot be checked without DNA. CDR1 and CDR2 (germline): SGHDN, FVKESK. CDR3 length: 19 amino acids. The CDR3 loop is CASSQTRDRGLSGANVLTF.

V usage is TRBV4-2 and J usage is TRBJ2-3. CDR3 length: 13 amino acids. The germline CDR1 and CDR2 sequences are LGHNA and YNFKEQ. The chain's CDR3 is CASSQVEADTQYF.

V usage is TRBV12-3 or TRBV12-4 and J usage is TRBJ1-1; TCRdb lists TRBD1, though no DNA is available to test this call. This CDR3 has 17 residues. The CDR3 sequence: CASRLTGALGGNTEAFF.

V usage is TRBV12-3 or TRBV12-4 and J usage is TRBJ2-5; without DNA, the TCRdb call of TRBD2 cannot be checked. The CDR3 totals 17 residues. This chain's CDR3 is CASSMHRAYPFGETQYF.

This chain uses TRBV11-3 with TRBJ2-1; TCRdb names TRBD2, which stays unverified in the absence of DNA. This CDR3 comprises 17 residues. Looked up from germline, CDR1 is SGHNT and CDR2 is YENEEA. The CDR3 spells CASSQSFLAGRGNEQFF.